These 14 T cell receptor beta chains originate from one sample sequenced in a study of human T cells and chemical hapten exposure. From the RACE reads, TCRdb called clonotypes with MiXCR, one entry per CDR3 protein. Among about 89,000 distinct CDR3 sequences listed, approximately 9.9% were seen once. The sample's time point: patch test 2, 6 weeks after DPC sensitization. Treatment in this sample: therapeutic diphenylcyclopropenone sensitization with weekly scalp DPC. The input for sequencing was whole blood, taken in connection with sensitization to the hapten diphenylcyclopropenone (DPC). These receptors all come from a man aged 35-49 years with alopecia areata. Some clones in this sample may be carry-over from other donors' samples.

The chain uses TRBV6-5 and TRBJ2-1; maybe TRBD2 (5 bases). The germline gives CDR1 MNHEY, CDR2 SVGAGI. The V end was cut by 6 bases, the J end by 3 bases, with 9 bases between. This CDR3 comprises 13 residues. DNA of the CDR3: TGTGCCAGCAGCCCCACTAGCTACAATGAGCAGTTCTTC. Translation gives CASSPTSYNEQFF.

The V call is TRBV7-6, the J call TRBJ2-7; 8 bases map to TRBD1. Germline V CDR1 and CDR2: SGHVS, FNYEAQ. With 5 bases clipped from V and 10 bases from J, the junction kept 19 bases outside the gene matches. The CDR3 covers 16 residues. The CDR3, as DNA: TGTGCCAGCAGCCTAGACAGGGGCCGTGCCACCGCCTGCCAGTACGTC. This gives the protein CASSLDRGRATACQYV.

This clonotype was seen only a few times. The genes are TRBV12-3 or TRBV12-4 and TRBJ2-3, with D maybe TRBD2 (6 bases). This CDR3 has 13 residues. V lost 3 bases to trimming and J lost 4 bases, with 8 bases between them. As DNA, the CDR3 is TGTGCCAGCAGTTTGGGGGAGGCAGATACGCAGTATTTT. Its protein is CASSLGEADTQYF.

This clonotype was seen more than once but under ten times. The rearrangement links TRBV6-2 or TRBV6-3 to TRBJ2-5; possible D gene TRBD2, 5 bases. The CDR3 contains 15 residues. Germline V gives CDR1 MNHEY, CDR2 SVGEGT. The V end was cut by 0 bases, the J end by 11 bases, with 19 bases between. CDR3 protein: CASSYSPGEIERQYF. Written as DNA, the CDR3 is TGTGCCAGCAGTTACTCGCCCGGGGAGATAGAGAGACAGTACTTC.

The CDR3 reads CASSPGDRYEQYF. In DNA form, the CDR3 reads TGTGCCAGCAGCCCGGGGGACCGGTACGAGCAGTACTTC. V usage is TRBV7-2 and J usage is TRBJ2-7; perhaps TRBD2 as D (6 bases). The CDR3 has 13 residues. Germline CDR1 SGHTA, CDR2 FQGNSA. With 5 bases removed from V and 4 bases from J, the gap between germline ends came to 12 bases.

This clonotype came up many times. This chain links TRBV25-1 with TRBJ1-4, with TRBD1 as a possible D gene (6 bases). The CDR3 covers 14 residues. CDR1 is MGHDK and CDR2 is SYGVNS in the germline V gene. The V end was cut by 8 bases, the J end by 7 bases, with 17 bases between. CDR3: CASGERGGGEKLFF. CDR3 nucleotides: TGTGCCAGCGGAGAGAGGGGGGGGGGTGAAAAACTGTTTTTT.

The chain employs TRBV6-5 and TRBJ1-1; D not certain. CDR1 is MNHEY, CDR2 SVGAGI, per germline. The ends were cut back, 4 bases at V and 0 bases at J, with 9 bases in the middle. The CDR3 runs 14 residues. CDR3 amino acids: CASSLHDMNTEAFF. CDR3 sequence (DNA): TGTGCCAGCAGTTTACATGACATGAACACTGAAGCTTTCTTT.

This clonotype was seen repeatedly, ten times or more. The rearrangement links TRBV12-3 or TRBV12-4 to TRBJ1-5, with TRBD1 as a possible D gene (6 bases). Trimming removed 2 bases from V and 4 bases from J, with 6 bases in between. The CDR3 covers 13 residues. The CDR3 here is CASSLTGNQPQHF. CDR3 bases: TGTGCCAGCAGTTTAACAGGGAATCAGCCCCAGCATTTT.

This clonotype was counted between two and nine times. The rearrangement uses TRBV29-1 and TRBJ2-3; 8 bases fit TRBD1. CDR1 and CDR2 from the germline V gene are SQVTM and ANQGSEA. Germline trimming cut 0 bases from V and 6 bases from J; bases unmatched to any gene: 14. The CDR3 contains 17 residues. CDR3 nucleotides: TGCAGCGTTGAAGATCGTCGAGGACAGGGATCAATTGATACGCAGTATTTT. Its translation is CSVEDRRGQGSIDTQYF.

At least ten counts were recorded for this clonotype. This chain links TRBV5-1 with TRBJ1-4; 10 bases are a match to TRBD1. Unmatched junction bases numbered 10, after V lost 4 bases and J lost 7 bases. This CDR3 has 16 residues. CDR1 is SGHRS, CDR2 YFSETQ, per germline. CDR3 DNA: TGCGCCAGCAGCGATTTACCGGGACAGGGGAGTGAAAAACTGTTTTTT. Translation: CASSDLPGQGSEKLFF.

This clonotype turned up a few times. This sequence joins TRBV9 and TRBJ2-1; the D is unclear. Trimming took 9 bases from V and 5 from J, leaving 18 bases between them. Per the germline V gene, CDR1 is SGDLS and CDR2 is YYNGEE. This CDR3 has 14 residues. CDR3 in DNA: TGTGCCACCTCACTGAGGCCCACCCACAATGAGCAGTTCTTC. Translated, it gives CATSLRPTHNEQFF.

This clonotype appeared many times. The chain couples TRBV20-1 to TRBJ1-2; unclear D gene. The V and J ends lost 3 bases and 4 bases respectively, with 15 bases between them. In germline, CDR1 is DFQATT, CDR2 SNEGSKA (reference sequence). The CDR3 covers 14 residues. DNA for the CDR3: TGCAGTGCTAGGTTTGAGGGTCTAACCTATGGCTACACCTTC. Its translation: CSARFEGLTYGYTF.

Ten or more counts support this clonotype. The rearrangement uses TRBV28 and TRBJ2-7; D perhaps matches TRBD2 (6 bases). V shed 6 bases and J shed 5 bases, with 11 bases lying between them. CDR1 and CDR2 (germline): MDHEN, SYDVKM. The CDR3 runs 12 residues. The CDR3: CASSSTSHEQYF. The CDR3 bases are TGTGCCAGCAGCTCGACTAGTCACGAGCAGTACTTC.

This clonotype has ten or more counts. The chain has TRBV11-2 and TRBJ2-3; D call uncertain. Germline V lookup: CDR1 SGHAT, CDR2 FQNNGV. V was shortened by 7 bases and J by 5 bases, with 19 bases between the two germline ends. The CDR3 contains 15 residues. The CDR3 protein is CASTLLVTRGDTQYF. CDR3 DNA: TGTGCCAGCACCCTGCTTGTTACTCGAGGAGATACGCAGTATTTT.